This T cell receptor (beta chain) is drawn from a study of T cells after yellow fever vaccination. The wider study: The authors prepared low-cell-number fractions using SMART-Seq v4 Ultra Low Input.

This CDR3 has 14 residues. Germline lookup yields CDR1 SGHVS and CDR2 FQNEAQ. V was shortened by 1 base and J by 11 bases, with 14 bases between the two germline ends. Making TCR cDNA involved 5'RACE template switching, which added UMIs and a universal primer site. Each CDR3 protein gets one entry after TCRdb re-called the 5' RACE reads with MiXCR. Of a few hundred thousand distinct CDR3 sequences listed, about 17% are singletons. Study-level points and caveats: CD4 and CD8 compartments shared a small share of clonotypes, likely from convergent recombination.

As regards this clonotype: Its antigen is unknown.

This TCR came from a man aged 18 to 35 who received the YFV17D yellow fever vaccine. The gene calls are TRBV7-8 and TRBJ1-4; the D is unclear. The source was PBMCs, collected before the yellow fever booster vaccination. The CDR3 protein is CASSLGFQSAKLFF. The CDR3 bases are TGTGCCAGCAGCTTAGGCTTTCAATCCGCTAAACTGTTTTTT.